These 15 T cell receptor beta chains were all obtained from the same sample, sequenced in a study of metastatic and nonmetastatic thyroid tumors. Until they underwent thyroid surgery, no patient had received any treatment. TCRdb reanalyzed the PCR reads via MiXCR. The table includes fewer than 50,000 clones, roughly 15% detected once. The sequenced sample consisted of blood. The source is a female donor with papillary thyroid cancer or a benign thyroid nodule (not recorded which). Some clones in this sample may be carry-over from other donors' samples.

This clone appeared many times. The chain joins TRBV11-3 to TRBJ2-1; 9 bases match TRBD2. Germline V lookup: CDR1 SGHNT, CDR2 YENEEA. V lost 5 bases, J lost 7 bases, and 6 bases stayed unmatched. The length of the CDR3 is 14 residues. The CDR3 DNA reads as TGTGCCAGCAGCCCCCCTAGCGGGAATAATGAGCAGTTCTTC. As protein: CASSPPSGNNEQFF.

This rearrangement joins TRBV28 to TRBJ1-1; 9 bases align to TRBD1. With 3 bases clipped from V and 5 bases from J, the junction kept 7 bases outside the gene matches. This CDR3 is 15 amino acids long. Germline CDR1 and CDR2: MDHEN and SYDVKM. The chain's CDR3 is CASSFTGQGMTEAFF. DNA for the CDR3: TGTGCCAGCAGTTTTACGGGACAGGGAATGACTGAAGCTTTCTTT.

Written as DNA, the CDR3 is TGTGCCAGCACCCATAGGGCTAGCGGGAGACTCACCTACGAGCAGTACTTC. Its translation: CASTHRASGRLTYEQYF. The chain carries TRBV27 and TRBJ2-7, with 10 bases that match TRBD2. The germline CDR1 and CDR2 sequences are MNHEY and SMNVEV (reference sequence). V trimming: 7 bases; J trimming: 2 bases; junction bases outside the gene matches: 14. The CDR3 spans 17 residues.

This clone was counted ten times or more. V gene TRBV6-5 combines with J gene TRBJ2-7; 8 bases are a match to TRBD1. Germline loops: CDR1 MNHEY, CDR2 SVGAGI. The CDR3 has 19 residues. V was clipped by 5 bases and J by 3 bases; unmatched bases: 21. The CDR3 loop is CASSLYGTGKGTGNYEQYF. CDR3 bases: TGTGCCAGCAGTCTATACGGGACAGGTAAAGGAACGGGTAACTACGAGCAGTACTTC.

Many counts were recorded for this clone. The genes are TRBV20-1 and TRBJ2-1; the match to TRBD2 covers 10 bases. Trimming removed 6 bases from V and 3 bases from J; junction bases left unmatched: 8. The CDR3 spans 15 residues. Germline loops: CDR1 DFQATT, CDR2 SNEGSKA (reference sequence). The CDR3 spells CSATDRTSGYNEQFF. In nucleotides, the CDR3 is TGCAGTGCCACCGATAGGACTAGCGGCTACAATGAGCAGTTCTTC.

This clone was recorded many times. The rearrangement uses TRBV5-1 and TRBJ2-7; weak D call: TRBD2 (6 bases). Germline CDR1 and CDR2: SGHRS and YFSETQ. The V end was cut by 0 bases, the J end by 2 bases, with 18 bases between. This CDR3 has 17 amino acids. This chain's CDR3 is CASSLALGGMVTYEQYF. The CDR3 DNA sequence: TGCGCCAGCAGCTTGGCATTGGGCGGGATGGTAACCTACGAGCAGTACTTC. The whole variable domain, remainder taken from reference TRBV5-1 and TRBJ2-7, is KAGVTQTPRYLIKTRGQQVTLSCSPISGHRSVSWYQQTPGQGLQFLFEYFSETQRNKGNFPGRFSGRQFSNSRSEMNVSTLELGDSALYLCASSLALGGMVTYEQYFGPGTRLTVT.

This clone was seen repeatedly, ten times or more. CDR3 nucleotide sequence: TGTGCCACCAGTGGCGTGAGCGGAGCCTCCTACAATGAGCAGTTCTTC. Its translation is CATSGVSGASYNEQFF. The V gene is TRBV24-1, the J gene TRBJ2-1; D might be TRBD2 (5 bases). This CDR3 has 16 residues. The V end lost 5 bases, the J end lost 0 bases, and 13 bases lay between the germline ends. The germline gives CDR1 KGHDR, CDR2 SFDVKD.

Ten or more counts support this clone. V is TRBV27 and J is TRBJ1-5; D may be TRBD1 (6 bases). The germline V gene has CDR1 MNHEY and CDR2 SMNVEV (reference sequence). V was pared by 5 bases and J by 5 bases, with 16 bases between. The CDR3 covers 15 residues. CDR3 amino acids: CASSAGGQTYQPQHF. The CDR3 coding sequence is TGTGCCAGCAGTGCGGGAGGACAGACTTATCAGCCCCAGCATTTT.

Worth noting for this clone: Its ends do not fully match the called genes, so a read error is possible. The chain combines TRBV28 with TRBJ1-1, with D unresolved. Germline V gene lookup returns CDR1 MDHEN and CDR2 SYDVKM. This CDR3 region has 11 residues. CDR3 residues: CAISFRTEAFF. The CDR3 DNA follows: TGTGCCATCAGTTTTCGCACTGAAGCTTTCTTT.

This clone was counted ten times or more. The chain carries TRBV10-1 and TRBJ2-2; perhaps TRBD1 as D (6 bases). Germline V gene lookup returns CDR1 WNHNN and CDR2 SYGVQD (reference sequence). The CDR3 loop spans 13 amino acids. Trimming pared 10 bases from V and 4 bases from J, leaving 13 bases between. In nucleotides, the CDR3 is TGCGCCACGCAGACAGGCTTCACCGGGGAGCTGTTTTTT. The encoded protein is CATQTGFTGELFF.

This clone was counted at least ten times. V and J are TRBV20-1 and TRBJ2-7, with D perhaps assigned TRBD1 or TRBD2 (6 bases each). Germline V CDR1 and CDR2: DFQATT, SNEGSKA (reference sequence). The V gene lost 3 bases and the J gene lost 6 bases, with 21 bases spanning the gap. The CDR3 has 15 residues. For the CDR3, the DNA is TGCAGTGCTAGTGGGATGGGGGGCCCGGGCGGCGAGCAGTACTTC. Translating gives CSASGMGGPGGEQYF.

Ten or more counts support this clone. A much bigger clone sits one base away, suggesting this may be a read error. The CDR3 does not end in the conserved phenylalanine or tryptophan, so this is likely a read error. The V and J genes are TRBV7-9 and TRBJ1-6; TRBD1 aligns across 10 bases. The CDR3 totals 15 residues. V shed 2 bases, J shed 10 bases, and the junction held 5 bases outside the gene matches. Germline loops: CDR1 SEHNR, CDR2 FQNEAQ (reference sequence). CDR3 DNA: TGTGCCAGCAGCTTAATAGGGACAGGGGACTCACCCCTCCACCTT. It specifies CASSLIGTGDSPLHL.

The chain carries TRBV4-1 and TRBJ2-3, with D tentatively TRBD2 (6 bases). CDR3 length: 15 residues. V lost 3 bases and J 6 bases, leaving 16 bases between the germline ends. Germline lookup yields CDR1 MGHRA and CDR2 YSYEKL. The CDR3 nucleotides read TGCGCCAGCAGCCAGGGGGGAGGACTATCGGATACGCAGTATTTT. As protein: CASSQGGGLSDTQYF.

The V call is TRBV27, the J call TRBJ1-3; 7 nucleotides agree with TRBD1. Germline trimming cut 2 bases from V and 0 bases from J; bases unmatched to any gene: 4. Germline V lookup: CDR1 MNHEY, CDR2 SMNVEV (reference sequence). The CDR3 totals 16 residues. The CDR3 DNA reads TGTGCCAGCAGTTTAGACTGGGACAGCTCTGGAAACACCATATATTTT. Translated, it gives CASSLDWDSSGNTIYF.

This clone has ten or more counts. This chain joins TRBV19 and TRBJ2-3; 7 bases map to TRBD2. The CDR3 sequence is 14 residues long. The V gene's germline CDR1 is LNHDA and CDR2 SQIVND (reference sequence). After removal of 4 bases from V and 4 bases from J, the junction contained 5 bases not matched to a gene. The CDR3 region has the DNA TGTGCCAGTAGTAAGGAGCGGGATTCAGATACGCAGTATTTT. Its protein is CASSKERDSDTQYF.